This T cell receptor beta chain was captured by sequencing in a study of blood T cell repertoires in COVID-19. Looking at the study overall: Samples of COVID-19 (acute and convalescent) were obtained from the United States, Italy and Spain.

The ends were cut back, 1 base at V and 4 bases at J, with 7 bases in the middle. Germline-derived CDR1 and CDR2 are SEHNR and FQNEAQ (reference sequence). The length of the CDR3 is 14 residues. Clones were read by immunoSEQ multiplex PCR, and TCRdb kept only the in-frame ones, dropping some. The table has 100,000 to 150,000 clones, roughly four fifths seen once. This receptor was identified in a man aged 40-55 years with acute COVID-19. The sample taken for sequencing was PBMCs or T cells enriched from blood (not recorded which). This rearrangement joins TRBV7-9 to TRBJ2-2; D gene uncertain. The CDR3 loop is CASSLGVVTGELFF. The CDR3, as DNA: TGTGCCAGCAGCTTAGGTGTCGTCACCGGGGAGCTGTTTTTT. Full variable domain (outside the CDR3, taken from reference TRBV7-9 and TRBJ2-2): DTGVSQNPRHKITKRGQNVTFRCDPISEHNRLYWYRQTLGQGPEFLTYFQNEAQLEKSRLLSDRFSAERPKGSFSTLEIQRTEQGDSAMYLCASSLGVVTGELFFGEGSRLTVL.